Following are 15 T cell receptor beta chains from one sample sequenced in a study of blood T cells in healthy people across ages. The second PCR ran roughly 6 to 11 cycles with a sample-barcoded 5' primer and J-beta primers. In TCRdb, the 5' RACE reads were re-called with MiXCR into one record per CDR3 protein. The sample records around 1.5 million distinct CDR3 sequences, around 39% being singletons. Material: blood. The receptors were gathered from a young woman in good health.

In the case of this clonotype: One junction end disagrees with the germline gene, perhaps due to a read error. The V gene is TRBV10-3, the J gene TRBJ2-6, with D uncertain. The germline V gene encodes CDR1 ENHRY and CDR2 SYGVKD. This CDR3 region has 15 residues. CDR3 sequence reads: CAITTRFSGVNVLTF. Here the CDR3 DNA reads TGTGCCATCACCACAAGGTTCTCTGGGGTCAACGTCCTGACTTTC.

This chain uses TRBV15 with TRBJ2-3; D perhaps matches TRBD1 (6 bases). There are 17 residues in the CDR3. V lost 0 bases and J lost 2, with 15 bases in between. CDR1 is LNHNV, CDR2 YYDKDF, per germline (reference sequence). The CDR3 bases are TGTGCCACCAGCAGAGATAGGGGGATCTCCCTCACAGATACGCAGTATTTT. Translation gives CATSRDRGISLTDTQYF.

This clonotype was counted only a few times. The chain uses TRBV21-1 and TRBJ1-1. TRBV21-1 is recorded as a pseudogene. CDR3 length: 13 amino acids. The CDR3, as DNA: TGTGCCAGCAGCAAAGCGCTCACGGGGGACGCTTTCTTT. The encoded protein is CASSKALTGDAFF.

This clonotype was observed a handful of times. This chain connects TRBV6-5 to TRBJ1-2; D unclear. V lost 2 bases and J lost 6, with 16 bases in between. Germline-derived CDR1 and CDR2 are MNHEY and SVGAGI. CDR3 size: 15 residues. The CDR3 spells CASSYENVGHHGYTF. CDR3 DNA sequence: TGTGCCAGCAGTTACGAGAACGTAGGGCACCATGGCTACACCTTC.

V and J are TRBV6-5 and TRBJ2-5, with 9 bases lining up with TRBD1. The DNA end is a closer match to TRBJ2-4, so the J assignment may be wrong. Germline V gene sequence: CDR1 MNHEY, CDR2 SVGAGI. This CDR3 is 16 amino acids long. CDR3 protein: CASSSTIGTGMNIQYF. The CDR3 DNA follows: TGTGCCAGCAGTTCGACAATTGGGACAGGGATGAACATTCAGTACTTC.

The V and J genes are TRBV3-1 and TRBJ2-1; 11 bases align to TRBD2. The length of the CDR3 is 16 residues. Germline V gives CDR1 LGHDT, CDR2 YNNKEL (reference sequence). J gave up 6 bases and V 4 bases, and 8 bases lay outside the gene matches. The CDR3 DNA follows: TGTGCCAGCAGCCTCGGACTAGCGGGCATAGGCAATGAGCAGTTCTTC. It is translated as CASSLGLAGIGNEQFF.

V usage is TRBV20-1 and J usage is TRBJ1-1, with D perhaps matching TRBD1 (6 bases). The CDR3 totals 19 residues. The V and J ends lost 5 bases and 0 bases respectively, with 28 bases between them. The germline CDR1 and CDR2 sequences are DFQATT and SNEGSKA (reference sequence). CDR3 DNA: TGCAGTGCTCCCAACCCCCGGACAGACGATACAGGCTTGAACACTGAAGCTTTCTTT. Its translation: CSAPNPRTDDTGLNTEAFF.

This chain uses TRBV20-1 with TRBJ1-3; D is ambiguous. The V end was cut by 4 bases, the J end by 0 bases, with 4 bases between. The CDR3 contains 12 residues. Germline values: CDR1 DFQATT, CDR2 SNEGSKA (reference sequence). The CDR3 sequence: CSAIDSGNTIYF. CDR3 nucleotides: TGCAGTGCTATAGACTCTGGAAACACCATATATTTT.

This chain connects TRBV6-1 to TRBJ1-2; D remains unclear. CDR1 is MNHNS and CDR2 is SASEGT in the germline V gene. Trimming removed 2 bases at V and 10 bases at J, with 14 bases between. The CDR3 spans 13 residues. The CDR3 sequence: CASSEQHSWDYTF. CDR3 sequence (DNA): TGTGCCAGCAGTGAACAACATTCTTGGGACTACACCTTC.

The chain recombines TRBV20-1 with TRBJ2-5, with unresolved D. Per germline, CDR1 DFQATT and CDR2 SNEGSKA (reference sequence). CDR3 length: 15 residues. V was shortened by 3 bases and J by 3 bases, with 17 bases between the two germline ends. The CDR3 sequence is CSASGQLKQKETQYF. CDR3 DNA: TGCAGTGCTAGTGGGCAGTTAAAACAAAAAGAGACCCAGTACTTC.

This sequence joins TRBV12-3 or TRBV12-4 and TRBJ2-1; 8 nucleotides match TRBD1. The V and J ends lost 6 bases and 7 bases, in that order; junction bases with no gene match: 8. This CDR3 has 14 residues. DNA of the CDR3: TGTGCCAGCAGCCCGGACAGGGTAGGGAATGAGCAGTTCTTC. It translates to CASSPDRVGNEQFF.

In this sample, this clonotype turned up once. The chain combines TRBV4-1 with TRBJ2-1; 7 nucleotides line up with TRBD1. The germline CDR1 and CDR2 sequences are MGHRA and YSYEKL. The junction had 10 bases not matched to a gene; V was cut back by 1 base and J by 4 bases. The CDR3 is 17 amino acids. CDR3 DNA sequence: TGCGCCAGCAGCCAAGGACAGGGCCGTTACCTTTACAATGAGCAGTTCTTC. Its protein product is CASSQGQGRYLYNEQFF.

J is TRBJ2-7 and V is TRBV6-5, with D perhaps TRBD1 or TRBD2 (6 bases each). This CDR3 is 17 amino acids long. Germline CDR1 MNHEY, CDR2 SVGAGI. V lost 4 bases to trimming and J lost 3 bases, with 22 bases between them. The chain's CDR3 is CASSLMSSWGARYEQYF. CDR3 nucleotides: TGTGCCAGCAGTTTGATGTCTTCTTGGGGGGCCCGCTACGAGCAGTACTTC.

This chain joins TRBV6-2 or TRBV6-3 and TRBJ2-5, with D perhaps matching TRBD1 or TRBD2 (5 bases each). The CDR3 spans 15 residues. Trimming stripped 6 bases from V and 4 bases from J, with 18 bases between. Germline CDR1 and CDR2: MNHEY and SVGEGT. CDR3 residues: CASRNWGQGAETQYF. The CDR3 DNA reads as TGTGCCAGCAGAAACTGGGGCCAGGGAGCAGAGACCCAGTACTTC.

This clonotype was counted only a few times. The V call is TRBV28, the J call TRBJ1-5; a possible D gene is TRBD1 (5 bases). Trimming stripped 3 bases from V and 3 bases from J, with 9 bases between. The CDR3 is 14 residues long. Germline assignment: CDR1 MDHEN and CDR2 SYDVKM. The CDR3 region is CASSFDRNNQPQHF. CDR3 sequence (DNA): TGTGCCAGCAGTTTCGACAGAAACAATCAGCCCCAGCATTTT.